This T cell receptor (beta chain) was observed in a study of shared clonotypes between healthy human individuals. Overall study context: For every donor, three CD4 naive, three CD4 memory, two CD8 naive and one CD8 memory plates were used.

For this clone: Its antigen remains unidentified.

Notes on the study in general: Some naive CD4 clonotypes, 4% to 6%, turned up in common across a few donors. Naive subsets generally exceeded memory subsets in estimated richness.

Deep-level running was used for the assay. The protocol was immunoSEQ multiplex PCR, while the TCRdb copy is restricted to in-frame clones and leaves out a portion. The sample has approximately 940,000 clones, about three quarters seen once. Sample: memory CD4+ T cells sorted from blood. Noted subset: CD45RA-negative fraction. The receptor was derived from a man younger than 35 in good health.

CDR3 nucleotide sequence: TGCAGCGTTGCGCAGTCGAACACTGAAGCTTTCTTT. Translated, it gives CSVAQSNTEAFF. The chain combines TRBV29-1 with TRBJ1-1; D unresolved. Germline CDR1 reads SQVTM; CDR2 reads ANQGSEA. The CDR3 consists of 12 residues. V shed 4 bases and J shed 1 base, with 7 bases lying between them. Based on the CDR3 plus reference TRBV29-1 and TRBJ1-1, the full variable domain is SAVISQKPSRDICQRGTSLTIQCQVDSQVTMMFWYRQQPGQSLTLIATANQGSEATYESGFVIDKFPISRPNLTFSTLTVSNMSPEDSSIYLCSVAQSNTEAFFGQGTRLTVV.